This T cell receptor beta chain appears in the sequencing data of a study of cytomegalovirus exposure and HLA in healthy donors. TCRdb's copy holds only in-frame clones and misses some; the assay was immunoSEQ multiplex PCR. The table shows roughly 330,000 clones, with 87% occurring only once. The V and J ends lost 4 bases and 2 bases respectively, with 15 bases between them. The CDR3 loop spans 15 amino acids. Germline V gene lookup returns CDR1 SGHRS and CDR2 YFSETQ. This chain connects TRBV5-1 to TRBJ1-2, with D possibly matching TRBD1 (6 bases). The sample taken for sequencing was PBMCs. The TCR originated in a young woman in good health and CMV-seropositive. The CDR3 region is CASSREGQPNYGYTF. The CDR3 nucleotides read TGCGCCAGCAGCAGAGAAGGACAGCCCAACTATGGCTACACCTTC. Full variable domain (rest looked up from reference TRBV5-1 and TRBJ1-2): KAGVTQTPRYLIKTRGQQVTLSCSPISGHRSVSWYQQTPGQGLQFLFEYFSETQRNKGNFPGRFSGRQFSNSRSEMNVSTLELGDSALYLCASSREGQPNYGYTFGSGTRLTVV.